This paragraph reports one T cell receptor beta chain. Its antigen remains unknown. Libraries of TCR beta came from iRepertoire HTBI primers plus Arm-PCR of CDR3 regions. TCRdb fed the multiplex PCR reads into MiXCR, producing one record per CDR3 protein. The table shows about 460,000 distinct CDR3 sequences, with about 22% occurring only once. This sample was included in a study of regulatory T cells in long-lasting Graves disease. Study-wide results and caveats: There were preferences for TRBV28, TRBJ1-2 and TRBJ2-5 in persistent disease. Persistent patients shared more public clonotypes (over 2,500) than new patients (approximately 970).

The time point: persistent/refractory GD, antithyroid drugs over 5 years with positive TRAb. RNA from PBMCs was the source of the TCR library. The V segment lost 6 bases and the J segment 1 base; nucleotides outside the gene matches: 3. From germline, CDR1 is DFQATT and CDR2 SNEGSKA (reference sequence). This CDR3 spans 15 amino acids. This receptor was obtained from a female donor with Graves disease. The material sequenced was peripheral blood mononuclear cells (PBMCs), taken when the disease was refractory, from a patient treated with antithyroid drugs. This chain joins TRBV20-1 and TRBJ2-1, with 13 bases matching TRBD2. CDR3 sequence reads: CSAWTSGSSYNEQFF. The CDR3 DNA reads as TGCAGTGCCTGGACTAGCGGGAGTTCCTACAATGAGCAGTTCTTC.